These T cell receptor beta chains were read from a single sample in a study of blood T cell repertoires in COVID-19. Only in-frame clones appear in the TCRdb table, and some are missing; sequencing was by immunoSEQ multiplex PCR. The table shows roughly 170,000 clones, with approximately 79% occurring only once. Sequenced input: peripheral blood. These receptors originate from an elderly woman with acute or convalescent COVID-19. The CDR3 runs from the conserved cysteine through the conserved F or W. D genes are given only for firm matches. Only part of the rows carry a size: once, few, many, or a class if the clone is expanded.

V gene: TRBV19; clone size: NA; J gene: TRBJ1-5; D gene: NA; CDR3 protein: CASSPDSNNQPQHF; CDR3 DNA: TGTGCCAGTAGTCCCGACAGTAATAATCAGCCCCAGCATTTT
V gene: TRBV2; clone size: few; J gene: TRBJ1-5; D gene: NA; CDR3 protein: CATGAGGDQPQHF; CDR3 DNA: TGTGCCACCGGAGCCGGGGGGGATCAGCCCCAGCATTTT
V gene: TRBV5-4; clone size: NA; J gene: TRBJ2-5; D gene: TRBD2; CDR3 protein: CASSFKLAEETQYF; CDR3 DNA: TGTGCCAGCAGCTTTAAACTAGCGGAAGAGACCCAGTACTTC
V gene: TRBV5-1; clone size: NA; J gene: TRBJ1-1; D gene: NA; CDR3 protein: CASRNGQSGVGKTEAFF; CDR3 DNA: TGCGCCAGCAGAAATGGGCAGTCCGGGGTAGGTAAAACTGAAGCTTTCTTT
V gene: TRBV7-2; clone size: NA; J gene: TRBJ2-7; D gene: NA; CDR3 protein: CASSPHPDYSYEQYF; CDR3 DNA: TGTGCCAGCAGCCCCCACCCGGACTACTCCTACGAGCAGTACTTC
V gene: TRBV10-3; clone size: NA; J gene: TRBJ2-1; D gene: NA; CDR3 protein: CATLSGSYNEQFF; CDR3 DNA: TGTGCCACCCTAAGCGGTTCCTACAATGAGCAGTTCTTC
V gene: TRBV3-1/TRBV3-2; clone size: NA; J gene: TRBJ2-2; D gene: NA; CDR3 protein: CASSQTGHLEETTGELFF; CDR3 DNA: TGTGCCAGCAGCCAAACAGGACACCTCGAGGAAACAACCGGGGAGCTGTTTTTT
V gene: TRBV6-2/TRBV6-3; clone size: NA; J gene: TRBJ2-3; D gene: NA; CDR3 protein: CASSFPSTDTQYF; CDR3 DNA: TGTGCCAGCAGTTTCCCTAGCACAGATACGCAGTATTTT
V gene: TRBV12-3/TRBV12-4; clone size: few; J gene: TRBJ1-4; D gene: NA; CDR3 protein: CASSATVEKLFF; CDR3 DNA: TGTGCCAGCAGTGCGACAGTTGAAAAACTGTTTTTT
V gene: TRBV18; clone size: few; J gene: TRBJ1-3; D gene: TRBD1; CDR3 protein: CASSPRGQALSGNTIYF; CDR3 DNA: TGTGCCAGCTCACCACGGGGACAGGCGCTCTCTGGAAACACCATATATTTT
V gene: TRBV18; clone size: NA; J gene: TRBJ2-7; D gene: TRBD2; CDR3 protein: CASSPNTGLAGAGSYEQYF; CDR3 DNA: TGTGCCAGCTCACCAAATACGGGACTAGCGGGCGCAGGGTCGTACGAGCAGTACTTC
V gene: TRBV11-2; clone size: few; J gene: TRBJ2-2; D gene: TRBD1; CDR3 protein: CASSPEGTGGTGELFF; CDR3 DNA: TGTGCCAGCAGCCCCGAGGGGACAGGGGGCACCGGGGAGCTGTTTTTT
V gene: TRBV5-1; clone size: NA; J gene: TRBJ2-3; D gene: TRBD2; CDR3 protein: CAVKAGGGTDTQYF; CDR3 DNA: TGCGCCGTAAAAGCGGGAGGGGGCACAGATACGCAGTATTTT
V gene: TRBV20-1; clone size: NA; J gene: TRBJ2-1; D gene: NA; CDR3 protein: CSASRDWEQFF; CDR3 DNA: TGCAGTGCTAGCCGGGACTGGGAGCAGTTCTTC
V gene: TRBV5-1; clone size: once; J gene: TRBJ1-3; D gene: NA; CDR3 protein: CASSLDGNPGNTIYF; CDR3 DNA: TGCGCCAGCAGCTTGGACGGTAATCCTGGAAACACCATATATTTT
V gene: TRBV28; clone size: NA; J gene: TRBJ2-1; D gene: TRBD2; CDR3 protein: CASSLGSLANSEQFF; CDR3 DNA: TGTGCCAGCAGTTTGGGCTCACTAGCGAACTCTGAGCAGTTCTTC
V gene: TRBV6-2/TRBV6-3; clone size: NA; J gene: TRBJ2-2; D gene: TRBD2; CDR3 protein: CASSGGLAGGSGELFF; CDR3 DNA: TGTGCCAGCAGTGGTGGACTAGCGGGAGGCTCCGGGGAGCTGTTTTTT
V gene: TRBV1; clone size: NA; J gene: TRBJ2-1; D gene: NA; CDR3 protein: CTSSVLAPEYNEQFF; CDR3 DNA: TGCACCAGCAGCGTACTAGCGCCTGAGTACAATGAGCAGTTCTTC
V gene: TRBV28; clone size: few; J gene: TRBJ2-7; D gene: TRBD2; CDR3 protein: CASRLAGGRWEQYF; CDR3 DNA: TGTGCCAGCAGACTAGCGGGGGGTCGTTGGGAGCAGTACTTC
V gene: TRBV7-9; clone size: NA; J gene: TRBJ1-2; D gene: TRBD1; CDR3 protein: CASSSQGVGYTF; CDR3 DNA: TGTGCCAGCAGCTCCCAGGGGGTTGGCTACACCTTC
V gene: TRBV20-1; clone size: NA; J gene: TRBJ1-2; D gene: NA; CDR3 protein: CSARVTYGYTF; CDR3 DNA: TGCAGTGCCAGAGTCACTTATGGCTACACCTTC
V gene: TRBV7-8; clone size: NA; J gene: TRBJ2-7; D gene: NA; CDR3 protein: CASSLLDVGDKQYF; CDR3 DNA: TGTGCCAGCAGCTTATTAGACGTGGGGGACAAGCAGTACTTC
V gene: TRBV29-1; clone size: NA; J gene: TRBJ2-1; D gene: TRBD2; CDR3 protein: CSVEDTASGSGQFF; CDR3 DNA: TGCAGCGTTGAAGATACGGCTAGCGGGAGCGGGCAGTTCTTC
V gene: TRBV18; clone size: NA; J gene: TRBJ1-5; D gene: NA; CDR3 protein: CASSPFEGDNQPQHF; CDR3 DNA: TGTGCCAGCTCACCGTTTGAGGGAGACAATCAGCCCCAGCATTTT
V gene: TRBV27; clone size: NA; J gene: TRBJ2-1; D gene: NA; CDR3 protein: CASRPHSSAALLQFF; CDR3 DNA: TGTGCCAGCCGCCCCCACTCCTCAGCGGCACTGTTGCAGTTCTTC
V gene: TRBV4-1; clone size: NA; J gene: TRBJ2-1; D gene: TRBD2; CDR3 protein: CASSQTSGTSGIYEQFF; CDR3 DNA: TGCGCCAGCAGCCAAACCTCCGGGACTAGCGGGATCTATGAGCAGTTCTTC